The 10 T cell receptor beta chains given below trace back to one sample, sequenced in a study of beta chain features in type 1 diabetes. Since all of the isolated RNA was reverse transcribed, expressed TCRB transcripts were what got sequenced. TCRdb keeps only in-frame clones here, not all; method: immunoSEQ multiplex PCR. The sample yields hundreds of thousands of clones, roughly 8.8% seen once. Their specific antigens are unknown. General observations from the study: Type 1 diabetes patients had moderately but significantly shorter TCRB CDR3s in all four CD4+ subsets.

Sequences were obtained from central memory CD4+ T cells from blood. These TCRs come from a man younger than 40 with type 1 diabetes.

This clone was counted at least ten times. The chain has TRBV29-1 and TRBJ1-2; D remains unclear. This CDR3 has 13 residues. Trimming left V 4 bases short and J 7 bases short, with 16 bases between. Germline CDR1 and CDR2: SQVTM and ANQGSEA. This CDR3 reads CSVAGGQESGYTF. The CDR3 DNA sequence: TGCAGCGTTGCGGGAGGGCAGGAGAGTGGCTACACCTTC.

There are many counts of this clone. The chain is built from TRBV10-3 and TRBJ2-7; 8 nucleotides align to TRBD1. Germline V gives CDR1 ENHRY, CDR2 SYGVKD. CDR3 length equals 12 residues. The ends lost 4 bases at V and 6 bases at J; junction bases unmatched: 2. CDR3 sequence reads: CAISVTGGEQYF. The CDR3 nucleotides read TGTGCCATCAGTGTCACAGGGGGCGAGCAGTACTTC.

The chain has TRBV28 and TRBJ2-2; D gene ambiguous. CDR3 size: 15 residues. Trimming pared 3 bases from V and 1 base from J, leaving 9 bases between. The germline CDR1 and CDR2 sequences are MDHEN and SYDVKM. DNA for the CDR3: TGTGCCAGCAGTTTTCTCGGCAAGAACACCGGGGAGCTGTTTTTT. Its protein is CASSFLGKNTGELFF.

This clone was seen a few times. The genes are TRBV9 and TRBJ1-2; D is ambiguous. This CDR3 is built from 14 residues. Germline CDR1 and CDR2: SGDLS and YYNGEE. V was cut by 1 base and J by 6 bases, with 13 bases left in between. The CDR3 loop reads CASSVLPQVHGYTF. CDR3 DNA sequence: TGTGCCAGCAGCGTACTTCCACAAGTCCATGGCTACACCTTC.

V usage is TRBV5-1 and J usage is TRBJ1-5, with TRBD1 identical over 7 bases. The CDR3 is 15 amino acids. Trimming removed 0 bases from V and 2 bases from J; junction bases left unmatched: 2. CDR1 is SGHRS and CDR2 is YFSETQ in the germline V gene. CDR3 sequence (DNA): TGCGCCAGCAGCTTGGGTACAGGGGGCAATCAGCCCCAGCATTTT. This sequence encodes CASSLGTGGNQPQHF.

The chain is built from TRBV13 and TRBJ1-3; D uncertain. Germline loops: CDR1 PRHDT, CDR2 FYEKMQ (reference sequence). V lost 2 bases to trimming and J lost 6 bases, with 5 bases between them. The length of the CDR3 is 12 residues. The DNA of the CDR3 is TGTGCCAGCAGCTTAAGTGTAAACACCATATATTTT. Translated, it gives CASSLSVNTIYF.

This clone was found a few times. The chain employs TRBV7-2 and TRBJ2-3; D is unresolved. The CDR3 is made up of 12 amino acids. The ends were cut back, 4 bases at V and 6 bases at J, with 8 bases in the middle. Germline CDR1 SGHTA, CDR2 FQGNSA. The CDR3 DNA reads as TGTGCCAGCAGCTATATTGCGGATACGCAGTATTTT. This sequence encodes CASSYIADTQYF.

The chain carries TRBV12-5 and TRBJ1-5; D is unclear. Trimming shortened V by 1 base and J by 12 bases, and 7 bases separated the two germline ends. The CDR3 sequence is 11 residues long. Germline CDR1 and CDR2: LGHNT and FRNRAP. CDR3 in DNA: TGTGCTAGTGGTTTGGGACCACTCCAGCATTTT. Translated: CASGLGPLQHF.

V usage is TRBV5-6 and J usage is TRBJ2-7; no definite D call. The germline gives CDR1 SGHDT, CDR2 YYEEEE. The V end was cut by 3 bases, the J end by 5 bases, with 12 bases between. This CDR3 contains 13 residues. This chain's CDR3 is CASSYLTRNEQYF. The DNA of the CDR3 is TGTGCCAGCAGCTACCTCACGAGGAACGAGCAGTACTTC.

This clone was detected many times. The V gene is TRBV10-3, the J gene TRBJ1-2; D perhaps matches TRBD1 (5 bases). Germline loops: CDR1 ENHRY, CDR2 SYGVKD. The CDR3 loop spans 19 amino acids. Trimming took 6 bases from V and 8 from J, leaving 34 bases between them. CDR3 sequence reads: CAIRPPFGGPNSVRGGYTF. The CDR3 DNA is TGTGCCATCAGGCCCCCGTTCGGTGGACCAAATTCCGTCCGGGGGGGCTACACCTTC.